This record covers a single T cell receptor beta chain. This sample was taken from a study of blood T cell repertoires in COVID-19. On the study more broadly: In each case, the material was cDNA or gDNA derived from T cells, B-cell-depleted T cells, or PBMCs.

The CDR3 sequence is 16 residues long. Germline lookup yields CDR1 SGHAT and CDR2 FQNNGV. Trimming stripped 1 base from V and 5 bases from J, with 17 bases between. Original data processing: Amplification with reference gene primers provided the estimates of nucleated cell counts. Method: immunoSEQ multiplex PCR; TCRdb's copy keeps in-frame clones and lacks some. The DNA was the basis for D and trimming; V, J and clone size are from that table. Among approximately 250,000 clones listed, around 88% were seen once. What was sequenced was peripheral blood. V usage is TRBV11-2 and J usage is TRBJ1-1; no definite D call. This clonotype was sampled from a woman aged 70 to 79 with COVID-19, enrolled during active disease. In DNA, the CDR3 is TGTGCCAGCAGCTTAGGGCCTAGACTAAACGGGACTGAAGCTTTCTTT. This gives the protein CASSLGPRLNGTEAFF.